This TCR beta chain derives from a study of blood T cell repertoires in COVID-19. Points on this clone: Germline and junction disagree at one end, which may indicate a read error.

CDR1 and CDR2 (germline): SSHAT, FNYEAQ (reference sequence). The CDR3 has 15 amino acids. Here immunoSEQ multiplex PCR was the method, and the copy in TCRdb shows in-frame clones only, minus some. Among around 100,000 clones listed, around four fifths were seen once. This clonotype was obtained from a man aged 45-60 years with active or convalescent COVID-19. This sequence joins TRBV7-7 and TRBJ2-3, with D maybe TRBD1 (5 bases). The sequenced sample consisted of peripheral blood. Here the CDR3 reads CASSLGQGQTDTQYF. In DNA, the CDR3 is TGTGCTAGCAGCTTAGGTCAGGGCCAAACAGATACGCAGTATTTT. The entire variable domain, with the rest obtained from reference TRBV7-7 and TRBJ2-3, is as follows: GAGVSQSPRYKVTKRGQDVTLRCDPISSHATLYWYQQALGQGPEFLTYFNYEAQPDKSGLPSDRFSAERPEGSISTLTIQRTEQRDSAMYRCASSLGQGQTDTQYFGPGTRLTVL.